These 8 T cell receptor beta chains share one sample of origin, sequenced in a study of blood T cell repertoires in COVID-19. Generated by immunoSEQ multiplex PCR, the TCRdb table keeps only in-frame clones and is missing some. The sample lists 250,000 or so clones; 84% were seen once. Sequencing was performed on peripheral blood. Receptor source: a woman aged 40-49 years who had recovered from COVID-19.

The V and J genes are TRBV21-1 and TRBJ1-3. TRBV21-1 is an annotated pseudogene. The CDR3 contains 16 residues. Here the CDR3 reads CASSKARGGTGNTIYF. The CDR3 DNA sequence: TGTGCCAGCAGCAAGGCGCGGGGAGGGACTGGAAACACCATATATTTT.

This clone has only one observation. The rearrangement uses TRBV25-1 and TRBJ1-5, with D maybe TRBD1 (5 bases). The V gene's germline CDR1 is MGHDK and CDR2 SYGVNS. The CDR3 sequence is 13 residues long. V lost 6 bases to trimming and J lost 3 bases, with 9 bases between them. CDR3 region: CASRQGYNQPQHF. In DNA, the CDR3 is TGTGCCAGCAGGCAGGGATACAATCAGCCCCAGCATTTT. Full variable domain (outside the CDR3, taken from reference TRBV25-1 and TRBJ1-5): EADIYQTPRYLVIGTGKKITLECSQTMGHDKMYWYQQDPGMELHLIHYSYGVNSTEKGDLSSESTVSRIRTEHFPLTLESARPSHTSQYLCASRQGYNQPQHFGDGTRLSIL.

The chain links TRBV2 to TRBJ2-5; 9 bases fit TRBD2. The trim removed 6 bases at V and 7 bases at J, leaving 3 bases unmatched. The CDR3 covers 12 residues. The germline CDR1 and CDR2 sequences are SNHLY and FYNNEI. The CDR3 is CASRAGGLTQYF. The DNA for the CDR3 is TGTGCCAGCAGGGCGGGGGGGTTGACCCAGTACTTC.

CDR3 DNA sequence: TGCGCCAGCAGCTCGGACGGACAGAGCTACAATGAGCAGTTCTTC. Translating gives CASSSDGQSYNEQFF. The chain has TRBV5-1 and TRBJ2-1, with D tentatively TRBD1 (6 bases). V lost 3 bases to trimming and J lost 3 bases, with 13 bases between them. The CDR3 covers 15 residues. Germline loops: CDR1 SGHRS, CDR2 YFSETQ.

This clone was counted a few times. The CDR3 region has the DNA TGTGCCAGCAGTTTTGACAGGGGGGCGGTCGAGCAGTACTTC. It yields the protein CASSFDRGAVEQYF. V and J are TRBV27 and TRBJ2-7; 9 bases fit TRBD1. The V segment lost 3 bases and the J segment 6 bases; nucleotides outside the gene matches: 6. Germline V gene data show CDR1 as MNHEY and CDR2 as SMNVEV (reference sequence). The CDR3 consists of 14 residues.

J is TRBJ1-2 and V is TRBV24-1, with D perhaps TRBD1 (5 bases). The CDR3 extends over 13 amino acids. The germline V and J ends were trimmed by 3 bases and 4 bases, with 8 bases remaining between them. Per the germline V gene, CDR1 is KGHDR and CDR2 is SFDVKD. The CDR3 is CATSDGGIYGYTF. CDR3 sequence (DNA): TGTGCCACCAGTGATGGGGGGATCTATGGCTACACCTTC.

The genes are TRBV5-1 and TRBJ2-3, with 16 bases matching TRBD2. The CDR3 length is 17 residues. Per the germline V gene, CDR1 is SGHRS and CDR2 is YFSETQ. Trimming at V came to 4 bases and at J to 3 bases, leaving 5 bases not matched to a gene. This CDR3 reads CASSRGTSGGATDTQYF. The CDR3 DNA reads as TGCGCCAGCAGCCGAGGGACTAGCGGGGGGGCGACAGATACGCAGTATTTT.

The chain couples TRBV3-1 (or the pseudogene TRBV3-2) to TRBJ2-3; TRBD2 matches 8 bases. The J segment lost 2 bases and the V segment lost 2 bases, leaving 9 bases of the junction unmatched. The V gene's germline CDR1 is LGHDT and CDR2 YNNKEL (reference sequence). CDR3 length equals 17 residues. CDR3 residues: CASSQRAGVGYTDTQYF. DNA for the CDR3: TGTGCCAGCAGCCAAAGAGCGGGGGTCGGTTACACAGATACGCAGTATTTT.